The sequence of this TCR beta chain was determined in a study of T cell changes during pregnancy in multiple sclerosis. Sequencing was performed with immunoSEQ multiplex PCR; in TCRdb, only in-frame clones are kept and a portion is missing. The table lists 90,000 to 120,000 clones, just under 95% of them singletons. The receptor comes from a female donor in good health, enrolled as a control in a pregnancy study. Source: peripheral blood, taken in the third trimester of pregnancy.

CDR3 amino acids: CASLTGFSGNTIYF. CDR3 coding DNA: TGTGCCAGCTTAACAGGCTTCTCTGGAAACACCATATATTTT. The chain links TRBV6-6 to TRBJ1-3; tentative D call: TRBD1 (5 bases). Germline V gene data show CDR1 as MNHNY and CDR2 as SVGAGI (reference sequence). The CDR3 has 14 amino acids. The V end was cut by 8 bases, the J end by 0 bases, with 11 bases between.